The source of this T cell receptor (beta chain) is a study of chemoradiotherapy in HPV16-positive cancers. About the research overall: A couple of HPV16-positive patients' cells yielded candidate HPV-specific clones and common motifs. The study, taken as a whole, reports: In HPV16-positive patients, HPV-responsive T-cell expansion tracked better recurrence-free survival.

This CDR3 comprises 15 residues. Trimming removed 5 bases from V and 7 bases from J, with 20 bases in between. Germline CDR1 SGHDN, CDR2 FVKESK. A remark on this clone: Its target is unknown.

TCRdb keeps only in-frame clones here, not all; method: immunoSEQ multiplex PCR. The data show some 6,100 clones, under 85% seen once. The chain carries TRBV14 and TRBJ1-2; D gene uncertain. The source is a human donor with HPV-associated anogenital cancer. The sample in question was tumor tissue, obtained from a patient who underwent chemoradiotherapy. Here the CDR3 DNA reads TGTGCCAGCAGCAAGCTGGGGTCCGCCCTGGGTGGCTACACCTTC. It is translated as CASSKLGSALGGYTF. Together with reference TRBV14 and TRBJ1-2, the CDR3 gives the full variable domain: EAGVTQFPSHSVIEKGQTVTLRCDPISGHDNLYWYRRVMGKEIKFLLHFVKESKQDESGMPNNRFLAERTGGTYSTLKVQPAELEDSGVYFCASSKLGSALGGYTFGSGTRLTVV.